The TCR beta chain described here comes from a study of T cell repertoires in cytomegalovirus infection. Study information: Indications came from public TCR beta signatures; they pointed to CMV infection and to a matching HLA type.

With 2 bases removed from V and 6 bases from J, the gap between germline ends came to 7 bases. CDR1 and CDR2 (germline): MDHEN, SYDVKM. CDR3 size: 12 residues. This clonotype has more than one count but fewer than ten. TCRdb re-called the reads through MiXCR, storing one row per CDR3 protein. The repertoire has hundreds of thousands of distinct CDR3 sequences, around a sixth of them found once; the top ten carry more than 10%. This clonotype originated in a human donor in good health (CMV status not recorded). Some clones in this sample may be carry-over from other donors' samples. The chain links TRBV28 to TRBJ1-2; tentative D call: TRBD1 (5 bases). What was sequenced was PBMCs. The CDR3 nucleotides read TGTGCCAGCAGTTTACTCAGGGATGGCTACACCTTC. Protein sequence: CASSLLRDGYTF.